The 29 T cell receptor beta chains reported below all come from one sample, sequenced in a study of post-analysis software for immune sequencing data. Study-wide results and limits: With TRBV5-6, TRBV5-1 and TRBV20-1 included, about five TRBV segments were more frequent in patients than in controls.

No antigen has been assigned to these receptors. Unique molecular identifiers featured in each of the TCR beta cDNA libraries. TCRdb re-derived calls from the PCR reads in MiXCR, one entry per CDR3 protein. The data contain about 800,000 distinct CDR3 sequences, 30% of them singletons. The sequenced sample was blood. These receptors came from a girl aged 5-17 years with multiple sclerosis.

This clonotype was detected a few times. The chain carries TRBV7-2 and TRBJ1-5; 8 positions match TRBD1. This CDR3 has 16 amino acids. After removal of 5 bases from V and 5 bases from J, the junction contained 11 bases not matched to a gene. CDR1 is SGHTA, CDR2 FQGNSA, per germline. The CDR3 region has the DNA TGTGCCAGCAGCCGATTGTCAGGGGGCGCCCATCAGCCCCAGCATTTT. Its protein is CASSRLSGGAHQPQHF.

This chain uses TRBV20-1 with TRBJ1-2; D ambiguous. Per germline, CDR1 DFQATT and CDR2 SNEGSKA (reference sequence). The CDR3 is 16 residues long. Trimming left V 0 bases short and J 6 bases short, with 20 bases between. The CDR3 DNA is TGCAGTGCTAGAGATAGGACCCGGCCCCCACAAAATGGCTACACCTTC. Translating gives CSARDRTRPPQNGYTF.

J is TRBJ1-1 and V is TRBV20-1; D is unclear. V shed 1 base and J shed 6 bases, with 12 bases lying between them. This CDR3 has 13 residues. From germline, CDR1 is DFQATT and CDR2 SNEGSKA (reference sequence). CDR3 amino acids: CSARAPLGAEAFF. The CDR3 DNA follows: TGCAGTGCTAGAGCCCCTTTGGGCGCTGAAGCTTTCTTT.

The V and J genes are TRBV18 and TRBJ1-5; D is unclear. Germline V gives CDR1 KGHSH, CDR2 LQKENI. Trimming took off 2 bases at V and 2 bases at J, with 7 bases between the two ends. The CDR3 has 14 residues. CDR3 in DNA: TGTGCCAGCTCACCAACGGACGGCAATCAGCCCCAGCATTTT. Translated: CASSPTDGNQPQHF. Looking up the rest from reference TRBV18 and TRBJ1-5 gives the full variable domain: NAGVMQNPRHLVRRRGQEARLRCSPMKGHSHVYWYRQLPEEGLKFMVYLQKENIIDESGMPKERFSAEFPKEGPSILRIQQVVRGDSAAYFCASSPTDGNQPQHFGDGTRLSIL.

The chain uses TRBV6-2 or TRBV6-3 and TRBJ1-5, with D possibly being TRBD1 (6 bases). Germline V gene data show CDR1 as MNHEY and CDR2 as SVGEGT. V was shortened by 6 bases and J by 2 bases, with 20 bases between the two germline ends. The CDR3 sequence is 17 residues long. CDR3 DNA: TGTGCCAGCAGCCAGGGGTTGCATCTTAAGGGCAATCAGCCCCAGCATTTT. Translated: CASSQGLHLKGNQPQHF.

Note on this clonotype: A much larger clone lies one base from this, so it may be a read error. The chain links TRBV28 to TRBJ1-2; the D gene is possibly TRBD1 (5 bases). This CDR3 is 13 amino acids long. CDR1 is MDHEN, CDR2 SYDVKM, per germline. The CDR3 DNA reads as TGTGCCAGCGGTTTTCAGGGTAGCTATGGCTACACCTTC. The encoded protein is CASGFQGSYGYTF.

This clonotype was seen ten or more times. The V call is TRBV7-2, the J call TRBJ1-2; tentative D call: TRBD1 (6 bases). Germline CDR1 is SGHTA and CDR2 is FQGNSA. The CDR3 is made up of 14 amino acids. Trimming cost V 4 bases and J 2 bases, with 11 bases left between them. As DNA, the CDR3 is TGTGCCAGCAGCTCCCTCACAGGGAACTATGGCTACACCTTC. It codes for CASSSLTGNYGYTF.

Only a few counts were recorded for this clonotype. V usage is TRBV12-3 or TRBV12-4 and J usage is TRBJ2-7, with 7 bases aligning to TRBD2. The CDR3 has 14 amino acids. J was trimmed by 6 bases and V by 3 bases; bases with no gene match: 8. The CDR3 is CASSLMGGPSEQYF. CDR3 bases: TGTGCCAGCAGTTTGATGGGAGGGCCCTCCGAGCAGTACTTC.

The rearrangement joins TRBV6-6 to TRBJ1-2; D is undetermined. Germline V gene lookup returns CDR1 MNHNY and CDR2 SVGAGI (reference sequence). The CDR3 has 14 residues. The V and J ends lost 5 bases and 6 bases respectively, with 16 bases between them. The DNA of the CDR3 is TGTGCCAGCAGTCGCGGCGGGGATTTCCATGGCTACACCTTC. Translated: CASSRGGDFHGYTF.

CDR3 sequence (DNA): TGCGCCAGCAGCCAAGTTATCAACAGGTTGGGCGGCTACACCTTC. Amino acid sequence: CASSQVINRLGGYTF. This sequence joins TRBV4-1 and TRBJ1-2; weak D call: TRBD1 (5 bases). Germline V gene sequence: CDR1 MGHRA, CDR2 YSYEKL. The germline V and J ends were trimmed by 1 base and 8 bases, with 17 bases remaining between them. The CDR3 length is 15 residues.

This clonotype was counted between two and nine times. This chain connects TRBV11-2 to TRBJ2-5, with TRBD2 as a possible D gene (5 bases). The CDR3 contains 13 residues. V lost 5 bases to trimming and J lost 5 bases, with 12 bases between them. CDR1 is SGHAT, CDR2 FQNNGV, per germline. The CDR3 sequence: CASSQPGGETQYF. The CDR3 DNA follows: TGTGCCAGCAGCCAACCGGGCGGGGAGACCCAGTACTTC.

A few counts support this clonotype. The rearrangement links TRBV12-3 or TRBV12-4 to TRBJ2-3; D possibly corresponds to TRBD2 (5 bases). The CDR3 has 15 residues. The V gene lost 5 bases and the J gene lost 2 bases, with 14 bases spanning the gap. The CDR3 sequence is CASSPRWRYTDTQYF. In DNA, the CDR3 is TGTGCCAGCAGTCCCCGATGGAGGTACACAGATACGCAGTATTTT.

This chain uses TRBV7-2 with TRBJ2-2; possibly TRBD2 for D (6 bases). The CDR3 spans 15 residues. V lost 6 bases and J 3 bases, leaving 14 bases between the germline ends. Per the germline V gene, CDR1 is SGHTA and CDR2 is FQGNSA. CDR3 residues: CASRPRLVYTGELFF. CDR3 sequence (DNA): TGTGCCAGCAGGCCCAGACTAGTATACACCGGGGAGCTGTTTTTT.

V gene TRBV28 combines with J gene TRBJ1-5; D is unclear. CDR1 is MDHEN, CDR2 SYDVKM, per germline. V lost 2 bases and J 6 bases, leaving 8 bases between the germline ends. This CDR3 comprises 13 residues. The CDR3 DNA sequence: TGTGCCAGCAGTTTAATCAGTAGTCAGCCCCAGCATTTT. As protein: CASSLISSQPQHF.

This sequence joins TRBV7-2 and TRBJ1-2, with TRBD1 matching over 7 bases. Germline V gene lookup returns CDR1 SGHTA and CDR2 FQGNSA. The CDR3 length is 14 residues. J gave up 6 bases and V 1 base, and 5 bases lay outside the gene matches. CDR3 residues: CASSLDRGRDGYTF. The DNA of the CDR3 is TGTGCCAGCAGCTTAGATAGGGGGCGGGATGGCTACACCTTC.

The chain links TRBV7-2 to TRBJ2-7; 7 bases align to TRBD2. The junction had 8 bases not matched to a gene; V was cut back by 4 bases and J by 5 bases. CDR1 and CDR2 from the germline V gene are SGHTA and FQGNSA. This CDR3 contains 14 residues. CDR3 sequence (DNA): TGTGCCAGCAGCTCAAAGCGGGGCCGGGACGAGCAGTACTTC. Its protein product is CASSSKRGRDEQYF.

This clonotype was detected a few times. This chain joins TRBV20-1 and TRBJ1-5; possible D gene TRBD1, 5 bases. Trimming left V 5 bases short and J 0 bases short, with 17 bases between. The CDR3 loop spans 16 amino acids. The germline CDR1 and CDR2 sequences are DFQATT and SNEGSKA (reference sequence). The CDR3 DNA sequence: TGCAGTGCTCAAGACAGCGGCAAATATAGCAATCAGCCCCAGCATTTT. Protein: CSAQDSGKYSNQPQHF.

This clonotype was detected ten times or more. The CDR3 DNA is TGCAGCGTCGGGACTCTCTCCCAAGAGACCCAGTACTTC. Its protein is CSVGTLSQETQYF. The V and J genes are TRBV29-1 and TRBJ2-5, with a possible D match to TRBD2 (6 bases). The CDR3 runs 13 residues. V lost 6 bases, J lost 1 base, and 12 bases lay in between. Germline values: CDR1 SQVTM, CDR2 ANQGSEA.

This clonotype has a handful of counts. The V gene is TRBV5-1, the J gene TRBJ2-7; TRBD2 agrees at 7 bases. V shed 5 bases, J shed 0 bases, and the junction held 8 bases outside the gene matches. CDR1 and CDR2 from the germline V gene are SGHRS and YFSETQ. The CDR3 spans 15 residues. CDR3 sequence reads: CASRYSSGDSYEQYF. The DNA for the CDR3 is TGCGCCAGCAGGTATTCTAGCGGTGACTCCTACGAGCAGTACTTC.

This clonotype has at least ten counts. The CDR3 is CATSTGLTNNEQFF. The CDR3 DNA sequence: TGTGCCACCAGCACGGGACTAACCAACAATGAGCAGTTCTTC. This chain joins TRBV15 and TRBJ2-1, with 7 bases matching TRBD2. Germline-derived CDR1 and CDR2 are LNHNV and YYDKDF (reference sequence). The ends lost 4 bases at V and 5 bases at J; junction bases unmatched: 5. The CDR3 is made up of 14 amino acids.

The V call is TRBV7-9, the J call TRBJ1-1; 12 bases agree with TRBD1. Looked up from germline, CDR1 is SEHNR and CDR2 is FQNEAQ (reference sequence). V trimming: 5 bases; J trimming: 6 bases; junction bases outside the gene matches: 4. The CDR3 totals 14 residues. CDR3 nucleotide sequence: TGTGCCAGCAGCCTCGGGACAGGGGGCGCTGAAGCTTTCTTT. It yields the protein CASSLGTGGAEAFF.

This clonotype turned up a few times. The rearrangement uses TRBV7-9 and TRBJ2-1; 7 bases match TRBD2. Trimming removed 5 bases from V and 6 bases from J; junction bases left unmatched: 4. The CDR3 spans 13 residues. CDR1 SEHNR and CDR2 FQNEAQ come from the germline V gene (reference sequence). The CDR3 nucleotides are TGTGCCAGCAGCCCCTGGGGGGGCAATGAGCAGTTCTTC. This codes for CASSPWGGNEQFF.

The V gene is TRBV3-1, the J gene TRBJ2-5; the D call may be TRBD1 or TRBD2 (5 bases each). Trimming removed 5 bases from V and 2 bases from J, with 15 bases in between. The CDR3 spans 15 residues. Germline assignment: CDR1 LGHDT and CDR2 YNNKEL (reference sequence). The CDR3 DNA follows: TGTGCCAGCAGCACTTCGGGACCCTCTCAAGAGACCCAGTACTTC. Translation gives CASSTSGPSQETQYF.

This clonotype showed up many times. CDR3 amino acids: CSARDRDAGANVLTF. The CDR3 DNA is TGCAGTGCTAGAGACAGGGATGCTGGGGCCAACGTCCTGACTTTC. The chain links TRBV20-1 to TRBJ2-6, with D perhaps TRBD1 (5 bases). The CDR3 is 15 amino acids. V lost 0 bases and J lost 2, with 8 bases in between. CDR1 is DFQATT, CDR2 SNEGSKA, per germline (reference sequence).

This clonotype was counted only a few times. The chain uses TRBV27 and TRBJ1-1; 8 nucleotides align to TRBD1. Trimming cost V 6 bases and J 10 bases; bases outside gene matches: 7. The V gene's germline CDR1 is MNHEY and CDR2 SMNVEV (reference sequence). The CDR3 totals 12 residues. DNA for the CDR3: TGTGCCAGCAGGGAGGGACAGGATCGAGCTTTCTTT. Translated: CASREGQDRAFF.

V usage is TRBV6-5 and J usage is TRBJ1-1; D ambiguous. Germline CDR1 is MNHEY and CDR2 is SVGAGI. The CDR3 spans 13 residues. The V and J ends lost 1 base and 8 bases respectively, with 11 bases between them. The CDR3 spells CASSYWAFGEAFF. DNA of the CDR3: TGTGCCAGCAGTTACTGGGCTTTCGGGGAAGCTTTCTTT.

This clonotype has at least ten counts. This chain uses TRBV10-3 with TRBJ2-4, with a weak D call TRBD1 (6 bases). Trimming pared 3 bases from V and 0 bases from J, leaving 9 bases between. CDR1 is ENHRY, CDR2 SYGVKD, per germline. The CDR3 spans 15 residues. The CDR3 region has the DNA TGTGCCATCAGTGAAGGGGGTCTAGCCAAAAACATTCAGTACTTC. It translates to CAISEGGLAKNIQYF.

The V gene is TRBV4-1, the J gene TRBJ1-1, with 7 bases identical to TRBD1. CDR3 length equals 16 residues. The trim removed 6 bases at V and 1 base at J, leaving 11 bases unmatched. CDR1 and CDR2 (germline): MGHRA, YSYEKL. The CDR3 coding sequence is TGCGCCAGCAGGAATCCCCGAAGGGACAGGAACACTGAAGCTTTCTTT. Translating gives CASRNPRRDRNTEAFF.

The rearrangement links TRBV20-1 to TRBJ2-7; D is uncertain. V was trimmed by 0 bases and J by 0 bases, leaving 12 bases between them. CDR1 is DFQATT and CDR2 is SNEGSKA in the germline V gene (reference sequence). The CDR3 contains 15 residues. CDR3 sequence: CSARDQPAISYEQYF. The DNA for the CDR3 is TGCAGTGCTAGAGATCAGCCAGCGATCTCCTACGAGCAGTACTTC.